This T cell receptor beta chain was observed in a study of control samples from healthy donors and cancer patients (TCRdb year 2020). As for this clone: The target of this receptor is not known. Base qualities are not provided; no much larger clone lies one nucleotide away. Other DNA sequences from this sample encode an identical CDR3 as well.

Trimming takes 3 bases from V and 2 bases from J, and the germline ends sit 7 bases apart. The CDR3 goes from the cysteine to the phenylalanine over 13 residues. Of all the DNA, just the CDR3 is kept, 39 bases in frame from base 1. As encoded in the germline V gene (reference sequence), CDR1 is PRHDT while CDR2 is FYEKMQ. The library was prepared using the immunoSEQ multiplex PCR assay. TCRdb provides this immuneACCESS table in a form limited to in-frame rearrangements. Some clones are lacking; in checked studies, under half of them reflect an unresolved V gene, and why the rest are absent is not known. A total of roughly 180,000 clones appear in this sample, 90% to 95% of them only once. The ten top clones hold 1.3% of the sample.

The sequence derives from a woman under 30 in good health. The sequencing input was blood. The V and J segments used are TRBV13 and TRBJ1-2, with the D gene too uncertain to name. The CDR3 corresponds to CASSLGGNYGYTF. The sequenced DNA is TGTGCCAGCAGCTTGGGCGGGAACTATGGCTACACCTTC.